A selection of T cell receptor beta chains follows, all from one sample in a study of cytotoxic CD8 clonotypes in ibrutinib-treated CLL. Generated by immunoSEQ multiplex PCR, the TCRdb table keeps only in-frame clones and is missing some. The repertoire holds approximately 280,000 clones, with less than 85% as singletons. The sequenced sample was PBMCs, obtained at disease progression, from a patient treated with ibrutinib. These receptor sequences come from a human donor with chronic lymphocytic leukemia. Both conserved end residues are part of each CDR3. A D gene is named only where the DNA matches it firmly. Only some rows state a clone size, as once, few, many or a class for expanded clones.

size: .
J: TRBJ1-1
D: TRBD1
V: TRBV5-6
length: 14
DNA: TGTGCCAGCAGCTCGCCGGGACAGCTCTATCGGGCTTTCTTT
CDR3: CASSSPGQLYRAFF

size: .
J: TRBJ2-7
D: .
V: TRBV5-4
length: 12
DNA: TGTGCCAGCAGCCGTCGGGGCCACGAGCAGTACTTC
CDR3: CASSRRGHEQYF

size: .
J: TRBJ2-5
D: TRBD2
V: TRBV5-1
length: 16
DNA: TGCGCCAGCAGCTTGGTTTCCGGGAGGGAAAGGGAGACCCAGTACTTC
CDR3: CASSLVSGRERETQYF

size: few
J: TRBJ2-7
D: TRBD1
V: TRBV7-2
length: 14
DNA: TGTGCCAGCAGCTTAGATGGACAGGGTGAGGAGCAGTACTTC
CDR3: CASSLDGQGEEQYF

size: .
J: TRBJ2-2
D: TRBD2
V: TRBV19
length: 15
DNA: TGTGCCAGTAGTCCACTAGCGCGAGTCACCGGGGAGCTGTTTTTT
CDR3: CASSPLARVTGELFF

size: once
J: TRBJ2-2
D: .
V: TRBV7-2
length: 16
DNA: TGTGCCAGCAGCTCATTCCCAGGGACGAACACCGGGGAGCTGTTTTTT
CDR3: CASSSFPGTNTGELFF

size: many
J: TRBJ2-1
D: TRBD2
V: TRBV13
length: 18
DNA: TGTGCCAGCAGCTTAGCGCCGGAAGCGGGACCCTTAGGGCGTGAGCAGTTCTTC
CDR3: CASSLAPEAGPLGREQFF

size: .
J: TRBJ1-1
D: .
V: TRBV5-1
length: 14
DNA: TGCGCCAGCAGCTTGATGGGGTGGGGCACTGAAGCTTTCTTT
CDR3: CASSLMGWGTEAFF

size: few
J: TRBJ2-4
D: TRBD2
V: TRBV5-1
length: 14
DNA: TGCGCCAGCAGCCCGCGGACTAGCGGGGGAGTCATGCACTTC
CDR3: CASSPRTSGGVMHF

size: .
J: TRBJ2-2
D: .
V: TRBV6-6
length: 13
DNA: TGTGCCAGCAGGGGGACCTACACCGGGGAGCTGTTTTTT
CDR3: CASRGTYTGELFF

size: .
J: TRBJ1-2
D: TRBD1
V: TRBV9
length: 15
DNA: TGTGCCAGCAGCGTAGGGGACAGGGCGTCGTCTGGCTACACCTTC
CDR3: CASSVGDRASSGYTF

size: .
J: TRBJ2-2
D: TRBD1
V: TRBV7-9
length: 16
DNA: TGTGCCAGCAGCCAAATATTAACAGGGGACACCGGGGAGCTGTTTTTT
CDR3: CASSQILTGDTGELFF

size: .
J: TRBJ2-7
D: TRBD2
V: TRBV11-2
length: 14
DNA: TGTGCCAGCAGCTTAATTAGCGGGACGAGCGAGCAGTACTTC
CDR3: CASSLISGTSEQYF

size: once
J: TRBJ1-5
D: TRBD1
V: TRBV5-6
length: 16
DNA: TGTGCCAGCAGCTACGACGGACAGGGGAGGGATCAGCCCCAGCATTTT
CDR3: CASSYDGQGRDQPQHF

size: .
J: TRBJ1-2
D: TRBD1
V: TRBV27
length: 15
DNA: TGTGCCAGCAGTTTATGGGCACAGGGGTTAGAGGGCTACACCTTC
CDR3: CASSLWAQGLEGYTF

size: few
J: TRBJ2-7
D: .
V: TRBV5-1
length: 14
DNA: TGCGCCAGCAGCCTCCTAGACCCGATCTACGAGCAGTACTTC
CDR3: CASSLLDPIYEQYF

size: .
J: TRBJ2-7
D: .
V: TRBV5-5
length: 15
DNA: TGTGCCAGCAGCTTGGAGGCAGGGAGCTCCTACGAGCAGTACTTC
CDR3: CASSLEAGSSYEQYF

size: few
J: TRBJ2-1
D: .
V: TRBV9
length: 14
DNA: TGTGCCAGCAGCGTAGGCGGGGTCGGTAATGAGCAGTTCTTC
CDR3: CASSVGGVGNEQFF

size: .
J: TRBJ2-1
D: .
V: TRBV7-3
length: 17
DNA: TGTGCCAGCAGCTTAAGGCCGGGACCCTATACCTACAATGAGCAGTTCTTC
CDR3: CASSLRPGPYTYNEQFF

size: .
J: TRBJ1-1
D: .
V: TRBV9
length: 14
DNA: TGTGCCAGCAGCGTAGCCATGCGGGGCACTGAAGCTTTCTTT
CDR3: CASSVAMRGTEAFF

size: .
J: TRBJ2-7
D: .
V: TRBV4-1
length: 13
DNA: TGCGCCAGCAGTCGTACGGCAGGAGGAGGGCAGTACTTC
CDR3: CASSRTAGGGQYF

size: .
J: TRBJ1-1
D: .
V: TRBV10-2
length: 15
DNA: TGCGCCAGCAGTGGGCGAGGAGGGGGGAGCACTGAAGCTTTCTTT
CDR3: CASSGRGGGSTEAFF

size: .
J: TRBJ1-3
D: .
V: TRBV4-1
length: 17
DNA: TGCGCCAGCAGCCGCGTAGGGGCCACGTCGGGAGGAAACACCATATATTTT
CDR3: CASSRVGATSGGNTIYF